This section outlines one TCR beta chain sequence together with its context. In TCRdb, the RT-PCR reads were re-called with MiXCR into one record per CDR3 protein. The sample consists of fewer than 800,000 distinct CDR3 sequences, 14% of them appearing once. The CDR3 consists of 16 residues. Germline assignment: CDR1 SGHAT and CDR2 FQNNGV. V lost 5 bases to trimming and J lost 10 bases; unmatched junction nucleotides: 10. The J gene is TRBJ2-1, the V gene TRBV11-2; 14 nucleotides line up with TRBD2. This TCR was recovered from a female donor in good health, serving as a healthy control. Material: memory CD4+ T cells from blood. The CDR3 spells CASSPEGLAGGREQFF. CDR3 DNA: TGTGCCAGCAGCCCAGAAGGACTAGCGGGAGGTCGAGAGCAGTTCTTC.